This T cell receptor beta chain is drawn from a study of regulatory T cells in long-lasting Graves disease. Arm-PCR of CDR3 regions and iRepertoire HTBI primers were used to build TCR beta libraries. MiXCR was run by TCRdb on the multiplex PCR reads, yielding one entry per CDR3 protein. The data show roughly 610,000 distinct CDR3 sequences, with 15% to 20% seen just once and roughly 18% held by the top ten. Per the germline V gene, CDR1 is SGHRS and CDR2 is YFSETQ. The CDR3 is made up of 17 amino acids. The V gene end was trimmed by 4 bases and the J gene end by 3 bases; junction bases not matched to a gene: 12. Time point denoted: newly diagnosed GD, antithyroid drugs for less than 3 months. From RNA extracted from PBMCs, the TCR library was made. This sample was also put to use in a study of T cells in Graves' hyperthyroidism and ophthalmopathy.

This TCR came from a woman aged 25 to 39 with Graves disease. V is TRBV5-1 and J is TRBJ2-1; 8 bases map to TRBD2. Sequencing was performed on peripheral blood mononuclear cells (PBMCs), taken at new diagnosis, from a patient treated with antithyroid drugs. The CDR3 loop reads CASSRPAGELLYNEQFF. The CDR3 DNA sequence: TGCGCCAGCAGCCGGCCAGCGGGAGAGCTACTCTACAATGAGCAGTTCTTC.